The 20 T cell receptor beta chains listed next were all sequenced from one sample in a study of blood T cell repertoires in COVID-19. Assay: immunoSEQ multiplex PCR; the TCRdb copy retains only in-frame clones and omits some. The table includes about 240,000 clones, roughly 80% detected once. The sample was peripheral blood. Receptor source: a woman between 18 and 29 years old with acute or convalescent COVID-19.

J is TRBJ2-7 and V is TRBV11-2; D possibly corresponds to TRBD1 (8 bases). V was shortened by 2 bases and J by 4 bases, with 18 bases between the two germline ends. The CDR3 consists of 16 residues. The germline gives CDR1 SGHAT, CDR2 FQNNGV. As DNA, the CDR3 is TGTGCCAGCAGCTTAAGGACAGGGACTACTTCATACGAGCAGTACTTC. Its translation is CASSLRTGTTSYEQYF.

The chain couples TRBV19 to TRBJ2-7; 7 nucleotides line up with TRBD1. The CDR3 covers 14 residues. V gave up 11 bases and J gave up 2 bases; unmatched junction bases: 12. The V gene's germline CDR1 is LNHDA and CDR2 SQIVND (reference sequence). The CDR3 bases are TGTGCCTCACGCCGGGACAGCCTTGCCTACGAGCAGTACTTC. Translation gives CASRRDSLAYEQYF.

This chain links TRBV28 with TRBJ1-5; 8 nucleotides align to TRBD1. Per germline, CDR1 MDHEN and CDR2 SYDVKM. The V and J ends lost 5 bases and 0 bases, in that order; junction bases with no gene match: 15. The CDR3 is 19 residues long. CDR3 amino acids: CASSARTGFLFYSNQPQHF. CDR3 nucleotides: TGTGCCAGCAGTGCCAGGACAGGGTTCCTTTTTTATAGCAATCAGCCCCAGCATTTT.

This chain links TRBV29-1 with TRBJ1-2, with 7 nucleotides matching TRBD1. The CDR3 spans 13 residues. Germline CDR1 and CDR2: SQVTM and ANQGSEA. Germline trimming cut 3 bases from V and 7 bases from J; bases unmatched to any gene: 8. The CDR3 reads CSVDRRQGIGYTF. The DNA of the CDR3 is TGCAGCGTTGATCGGAGACAGGGAATTGGCTACACCTTC.

The rearrangement joins TRBV11-2 to TRBJ1-1; D remains ambiguous. V lost 3 bases and J 0 bases, leaving 11 bases between the germline ends. In germline, CDR1 is SGHAT, CDR2 FQNNGV. The CDR3 spans 15 residues. The CDR3, as DNA: TGTGCCAGCAGCTTGAGTTCGGTACTGAACACTGAAGCTTTCTTT. This translates into CASSLSSVLNTEAFF.

V gene TRBV28 combines with J gene TRBJ1-2; 10 bases fit TRBD1. Trimming cost V 3 bases and J 13 bases; bases outside gene matches: 11. The CDR3 runs 14 residues. Germline V CDR1 and CDR2: MDHEN, SYDVKM. CDR3 DNA: TGTGCCAGCAGTTTGCCTTTGGGACAGGGGCCCTGCACCTTC. This sequence encodes CASSLPLGQGPCTF.

The genes are TRBV27 and TRBJ2-1; TRBD2 matches 11 bases. This CDR3 contains 14 residues. Germline V gene lookup returns CDR1 MNHEY and CDR2 SMNVEV (reference sequence). The J segment lost 5 bases and the V segment lost 5 bases, leaving 2 bases of the junction unmatched. In nucleotides, the CDR3 is TGTGCCAGCAGTCCGGGACTAGCGGACAATGAGCAGTTCTTC. Its protein is CASSPGLADNEQFF.

CDR3 DNA sequence: TGTGCCAGCAGTTTGCGGGAGCGCTCCTACGAGCAGTACTTC. This gives the protein CASSLRERSYEQYF. This sequence joins TRBV27 and TRBJ2-7; 7 bases line up with TRBD2. The CDR3 covers 14 residues. The germline V gene has CDR1 MNHEY and CDR2 SMNVEV (reference sequence). J was trimmed by 0 bases and V by 3 bases; bases with no gene match: 2.

CDR3 sequence (DNA): TGTGCCAGTACCCTCGGGACAACCACTGAAGCTTTCTTT. Protein: CASTLGTTTEAFF. The chain carries TRBV19 and TRBJ1-1; tentatively, D is TRBD1 (6 bases). The germline CDR1 and CDR2 sequences are LNHDA and SQIVND (reference sequence). The ends were cut back, 7 bases at V and 4 bases at J, with 13 bases in the middle. The CDR3 loop spans 13 amino acids.

This sequence joins TRBV21-1 and TRBJ2-5; the listed D gene, TRBD2, was not tested against the DNA. TRBV21-1 represents a pseudogene. The CDR3 sequence is 18 residues long. The CDR3 protein is CASSKPTSGRYHQETQYF. CDR3 nucleotides: TGTGCCAGCAGCAAGCCCACTAGCGGGAGATATCACCAAGAGACCCAGTACTTC.

The V and J genes are TRBV21-1 and TRBJ2-2; the table's D gene call, TRBD2, was not cross checked with the DNA. TRBV21-1 is annotated as a pseudogene. This CDR3 has 17 residues. The DNA of the CDR3 is TGTGCCAGCAGCATTCTCGGTGCGGGAGAGAACACCGGGGAGCTGTTTTTT. It yields the protein CASSILGAGENTGELFF.

The J gene is TRBJ1-3, the V gene TRBV7-9; D might be TRBD1 (6 bases). Per the germline V gene, CDR1 is SEHNR and CDR2 is FQNEAQ (reference sequence). V was pared by 8 bases and J by 3 bases, with 17 bases between. The CDR3 runs 15 residues. This CDR3 is CASSLVGGRGNTIYF. The CDR3 DNA is TGTGCCAGCTCCTTGGTTGGGGGCCGTGGAAACACCATATATTTT.

The V and J genes are TRBV10-3 and TRBJ2-1, with 12 bases lining up with TRBD1. The germline CDR1 and CDR2 sequences are ENHRY and SYGVKD. Losses at the gene ends were 4 bases for V and 7 bases for J; bases not matched to a gene: 5. The CDR3 extends over 15 amino acids. The CDR3 loop is CAISGGQGAGNEQFF. The DNA for the CDR3 is TGTGCCATCAGTGGGGGACAGGGGGCAGGTAATGAGCAGTTCTTC.

This clone appeared once. The V and J genes are TRBV11-3 and TRBJ2-7, with TRBD2 matching 8 bases. J gave up 2 bases and V 1 base, and 4 bases lay outside the gene matches. This CDR3 is built from 15 residues. Germline CDR1 SGHNT, CDR2 YENEEA. The CDR3 loop is CASSLGSGIPYEQYF. The CDR3 DNA sequence: TGTGCCAGCAGCTTAGGTAGCGGGATCCCCTACGAGCAGTACTTC. Full variable domain (rest looked up from reference TRBV11-3 and TRBJ2-7): EAGVVQSPRYKIIEKKQPVAFWCNPISGHNTLYWYLQNLGQGPELLIRYENEEAVDDSQLPKDRFSAERLKGVDSTLKIQPAELGDSAVYLCASSLGSGIPYEQYFGPGTRLTVT.

V and J are TRBV28 and TRBJ2-1; 7 positions agree with TRBD2. This CDR3 contains 15 residues. Looked up from germline, CDR1 is MDHEN and CDR2 is SYDVKM. V gave up 3 bases and J gave up 10 bases; unmatched junction bases: 12. CDR3 loop: CASSFVGVAGEEQFF. The CDR3 coding sequence is TGTGCCAGCAGTTTTGTGGGGGTGGCGGGAGAGGAGCAGTTCTTC.

The chain carries TRBV28 and TRBJ2-3, with 7 bases lining up with TRBD2. J was trimmed by 2 bases and V by 3 bases; bases with no gene match: 8. Germline values: CDR1 MDHEN, CDR2 SYDVKM. The CDR3 sequence is 16 residues long. CDR3 coding DNA: TGTGCCAGCAGTTTGGGAGGGACCCCTTACACAGATACGCAGTATTTT. Translating gives CASSLGGTPYTDTQYF.

The chain couples TRBV5-6 to TRBJ1-6, with 9 bases lining up with TRBD1. Losses at the gene ends were 0 bases for V and 4 bases for J; bases not matched to a gene: 2. CDR3 length: 16 residues. Germline V CDR1 and CDR2: SGHDT, YYEEEE. The CDR3 sequence: CASSLEGTGYNSPLHF. For the CDR3, the DNA is TGTGCCAGCAGCTTGGAAGGGACAGGGTATAATTCACCCCTCCACTTT.

The chain joins TRBV10-2 to TRBJ1-3, with a possible D match to TRBD1 (5 bases). Germline CDR1 reads WSHSY; CDR2 reads SAAADI. This CDR3 is 16 amino acids long. V shed 0 bases and J shed 4 bases, with 13 bases lying between them. The CDR3 coding sequence is TGCGCCAGCAGTGAGTCGGCAGGGTGGGCCGGAAACACCATATATTTT. This encodes CASSESAGWAGNTIYF.

This clone was detected only once. The gene calls are TRBV18 and TRBJ2-3; 7 nucleotides align to TRBD2. Germline V gene data show CDR1 as KGHSH and CDR2 as LQKENI. The CDR3 consists of 16 residues. Trimming took 2 bases from V and 8 from J; bases not matched to a gene: 13. In DNA, the CDR3 is TGTGCCAGCTCACCAATCCTAGCGGACGCCTCGGGTACGCAGTATTTT. This translates into CASSPILADASGTQYF. The full variable domain, its missing parts supplied by reference TRBV18 and TRBJ2-3, is NAGVMQNPRHLVRRRGQEARLRCSPMKGHSHVYWYRQLPEEGLKFMVYLQKENIIDESGMPKERFSAEFPKEGPSILRIQQVVRGDSAAYFCASSPILADASGTQYFGPGTRLTVL.

The sample holds one count of this clone. The rearrangement joins TRBV27 to TRBJ2-5; 8 bases fit TRBD1. The CDR3 covers 15 residues. CDR1 MNHEY and CDR2 SMNVEV come from the germline V gene (reference sequence). The trim removed 5 bases at V and 2 bases at J, leaving 7 bases unmatched. The CDR3 DNA follows: TGTGCCAGCAGTAGATACAGGGGGGAACAAGAGACCCAGTACTTC. It yields the protein CASSRYRGEQETQYF.